This T cell receptor beta chain was recovered during a study of cytomegalovirus exposure and HLA in healthy donors. Overall study results and limits: V- and J-gene trimming of TCR beta was linked (in a later analysis) to a missense DCLRE1C variant. Analysis was performed later, and it showed HLA-associated TCR beta chains to be more clonally expanded than equally common others. Within the data, a cluster of highly shared sequence variants was likely a sequencing artifact.

Germline V gives CDR1 DFQATT, CDR2 SNEGSKA (reference sequence). The CDR3 is made up of 11 amino acids. Trimming removed 5 bases at V and 6 bases at J, with 11 bases between. As to this clone: The antigen is undetermined.

Primers for the PCR totalled 60 Vbeta and 13 Jbeta. Here immunoSEQ multiplex PCR was the method, and the copy in TCRdb shows in-frame clones only, minus some. This repertoire shows 95,000 to 150,000 clones, 7% to 9.5% found once; its top ten account for 5% to 6.5%. Sampled while nominally healthy, donors likely had unrecorded immune exposures. The V call is TRBV20-1, the J call TRBJ2-7; D remains unclear. This TCR was recovered from a middle-aged woman in good health and CMV-seropositive. Input material: PBMCs. In nucleotides, the CDR3 is TGCAGTGCTTTTACCCTAGGCGAGCAGTACTTC. Protein product: CSAFTLGEQYF.